These 5 T cell receptor beta chains came from one sample sequenced in a study of cytomegalovirus exposure and HLA in healthy donors. Only in-frame clones appear in the TCRdb table, and some are missing; sequencing was by immunoSEQ multiplex PCR. The data show 95,000 to 150,000 clones, approximately 90% seen once. Sequencing was performed on PBMCs. Receptors originate from a woman aged 18 to 35 in good health and CMV-seropositive.

This clone was counted between two and nine times. The rearrangement links TRBV30 to TRBJ2-7, with D perhaps TRBD2 (6 bases). The germline CDR1 and CDR2 sequences are GTSNPN and SVGIG (reference sequence). V shed 0 bases and J shed 6 bases, with 15 bases lying between them. CDR3 length: 14 amino acids. For the CDR3, the DNA is TGTGCCTGGAGTGTACTAGCTCGGAAGAGCGAGCAGTACTTC. Protein: CAWSVLARKSEQYF.

This rearrangement joins TRBV5-1 to TRBJ2-3, with no clear D. CDR3 length: 15 amino acids. The germline CDR1 and CDR2 sequences are SGHRS and YFSETQ. The V end was cut by 0 bases, the J end by 7 bases, with 15 bases between. CDR3 sequence: CASSLGSPGLNTQYF. The DNA for the CDR3 is TGCGCCAGCAGCTTGGGGTCACCCGGTTTAAATACGCAGTATTTT.

The chain couples TRBV11-1 to TRBJ1-1; 9 nucleotides align to TRBD1. Germline trimming cut 4 bases from V and 12 bases from J; bases unmatched to any gene: 6. CDR1 and CDR2 (germline): SGHAT, FQDESV (reference sequence). The CDR3 is made up of 12 amino acids. The CDR3 coding sequence is TGTGCCAGCAGCTACGACGGGACAGGGCCTTTCTTT. As protein: CASSYDGTGPFF.

The table lists this clone with a count of one. V and J are TRBV6-5 and TRBJ2-1, with D uncertain. This CDR3 contains 13 residues. CDR1 is MNHEY and CDR2 is SVGAGI in the germline V gene. V was trimmed by 2 bases and J by 4 bases, leaving 6 bases between them. CDR3 region: CASSYSPYNEQFF. The CDR3 nucleotides are TGTGCCAGCAGTTACAGCCCGTACAATGAGCAGTTCTTC.

This chain joins TRBV7-9 and TRBJ1-2; 8 bases align to TRBD1. The V and J ends lost 3 bases and 7 bases, in that order; junction bases with no gene match: 13. The germline gives CDR1 SEHNR, CDR2 FQNEAQ (reference sequence). The CDR3 length is 16 residues. The CDR3 DNA is TGTGCCAGCAGCTTCGGCGCAGGGGGCGACCCCGGTGGCTACACCTTC. This encodes CASSFGAGGDPGGYTF.